This T cell receptor (beta chain) was retrieved from a study of T cells in Graves' hyperthyroidism and ophthalmopathy. This clonotype was observed at least ten times. CDR1 and CDR2 from the germline V gene are DFQATT and SNEGSKA (reference sequence). This CDR3 region has 13 residues. Trimming shortened V by 1 base and J by 1 base, and 7 bases separated the two germline ends. Researchers took RNA transcripts and amplified the TCR beta CDR3 regions from them. The HTBI primer set was used in a first-round RT-PCR of the TCR CDR3. TCRdb used MiXCR to reprocess the multiplex PCR reads, holding one entry per CDR3 protein. This table has hundreds of thousands of distinct CDR3 sequences, 11% to 15% appearing once.

This receptor was taken from a woman younger than 45 with Graves' hyperthyroidism. This chain connects TRBV20-1 to TRBJ1-1, with TRBD1 as a possible D gene (5 bases). The sequencing input was blood. CDR3 protein: CSARAQGNTEAFF. The CDR3 nucleotides are TGCAGTGCTAGAGCGCAGGGGAACACTGAAGCTTTCTTT.